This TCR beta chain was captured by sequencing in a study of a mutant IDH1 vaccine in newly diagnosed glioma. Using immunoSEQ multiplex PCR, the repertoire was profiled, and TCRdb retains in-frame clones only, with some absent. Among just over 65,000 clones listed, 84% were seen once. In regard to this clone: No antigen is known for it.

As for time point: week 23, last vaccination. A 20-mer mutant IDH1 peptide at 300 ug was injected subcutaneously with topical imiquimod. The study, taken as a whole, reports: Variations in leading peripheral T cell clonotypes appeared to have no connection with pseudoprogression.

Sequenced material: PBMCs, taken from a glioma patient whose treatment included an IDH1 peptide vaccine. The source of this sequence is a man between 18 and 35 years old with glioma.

This CDR3 reads CASSGTGITSGTGEQFF. The DNA for the CDR3 is TGTGCCAGTTCCGGGACAGGGATAACTAGCGGGACGGGTGAGCAGTTCTTC. The chain uses TRBV27 and TRBJ2-1, with D perhaps matching TRBD2 (10 bases). The V gene's germline CDR1 is MNHEY and CDR2 SMNVEV (reference sequence). Trimming shortened V by 9 bases and J by 9 bases, and 30 bases separated the two germline ends. The CDR3 has 17 amino acids.